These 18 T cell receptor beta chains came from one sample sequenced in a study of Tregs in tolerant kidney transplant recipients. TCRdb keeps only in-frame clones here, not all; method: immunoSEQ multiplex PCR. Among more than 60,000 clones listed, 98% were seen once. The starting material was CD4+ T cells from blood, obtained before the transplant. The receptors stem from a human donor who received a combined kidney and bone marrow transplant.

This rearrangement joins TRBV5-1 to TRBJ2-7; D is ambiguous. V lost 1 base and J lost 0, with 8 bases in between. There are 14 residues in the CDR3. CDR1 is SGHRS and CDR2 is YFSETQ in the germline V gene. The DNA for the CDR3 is TGCGCCAGCAGCTTGTTGGAGATCTCCTACGAGCAGTACTTC. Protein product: CASSLLEISYEQYF.

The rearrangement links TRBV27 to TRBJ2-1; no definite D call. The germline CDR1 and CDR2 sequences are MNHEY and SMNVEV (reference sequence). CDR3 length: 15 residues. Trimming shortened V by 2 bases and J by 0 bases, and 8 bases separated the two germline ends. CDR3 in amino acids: CASSLVRSSYNEQFF. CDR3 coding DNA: TGTGCCAGCAGTTTAGTCCGGAGCTCCTACAATGAGCAGTTCTTC.

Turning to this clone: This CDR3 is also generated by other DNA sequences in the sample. The CDR3 DNA is TGCGCCAGCAGCCAAGGCGTAGGTAGGGGTAGCAATCAGCCCCAGCATTTT. Amino acid sequence: CASSQGVGRGSNQPQHF. The chain joins TRBV4-3 to TRBJ1-5, with D possibly TRBD1 on 5 matching bases. This CDR3 has 17 residues. V gave up 1 base and J gave up 0 bases, with 13 bases separating them. The V gene's germline CDR1 is LGHNA and CDR2 YSLEER.

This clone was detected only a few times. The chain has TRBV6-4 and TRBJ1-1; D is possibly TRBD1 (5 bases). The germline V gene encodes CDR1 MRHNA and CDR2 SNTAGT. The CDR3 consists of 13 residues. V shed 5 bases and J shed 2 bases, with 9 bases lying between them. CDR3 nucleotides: TGTGCCAGCAGTAAGACAGCTAACACTGAAGCTTTCTTT. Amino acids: CASSKTANTEAFF.

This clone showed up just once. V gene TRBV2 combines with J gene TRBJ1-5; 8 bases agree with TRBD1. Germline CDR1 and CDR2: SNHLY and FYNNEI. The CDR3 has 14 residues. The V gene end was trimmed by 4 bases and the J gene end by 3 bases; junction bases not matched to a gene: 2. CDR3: CASSVQGVNQPQHF. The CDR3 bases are TGTGCCAGCAGTGTACAGGGGGTCAATCAGCCCCAGCATTTT.

CDR3 nucleotide sequence: TGTGCCAGCAGTGATCCCAGTGGGACAGGGCAAAAACTGTTTTTT. The encoded protein is CASSDPSGTGQKLFF. V gene TRBV27 combines with J gene TRBJ1-4; 9 bases line up with TRBD1. Germline CDR1 reads MNHEY; CDR2 reads SMNVEV (reference sequence). There are 15 residues in the CDR3. The junction had 10 bases not matched to a gene; V was cut back by 5 bases and J by 9 bases.

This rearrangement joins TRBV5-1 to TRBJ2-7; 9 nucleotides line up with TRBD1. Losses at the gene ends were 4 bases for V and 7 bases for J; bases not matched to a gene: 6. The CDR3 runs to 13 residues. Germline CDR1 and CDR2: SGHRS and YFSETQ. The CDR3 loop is CASSPDRGGEQYF. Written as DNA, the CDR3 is TGCGCCAGCAGCCCGGACAGGGGTGGAGAGCAGTACTTC.

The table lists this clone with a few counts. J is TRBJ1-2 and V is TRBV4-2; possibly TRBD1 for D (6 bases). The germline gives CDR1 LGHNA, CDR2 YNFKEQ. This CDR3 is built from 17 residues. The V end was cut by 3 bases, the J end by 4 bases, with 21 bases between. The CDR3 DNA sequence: TGTGCCAGCAGCCACCAGGCCGGGACAAAATTCGGCTATGGCTACACCTTC. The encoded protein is CASSHQAGTKFGYGYTF.

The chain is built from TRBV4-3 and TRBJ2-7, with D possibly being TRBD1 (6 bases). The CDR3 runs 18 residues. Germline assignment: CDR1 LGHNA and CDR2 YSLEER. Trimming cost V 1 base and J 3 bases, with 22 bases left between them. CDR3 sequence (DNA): TGCGCCAGCAGCCAAGTAGCCCGGTACGACGGCAGGGGCTACGAGCAGTACTTC. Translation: CASSQVARYDGRGYEQYF.

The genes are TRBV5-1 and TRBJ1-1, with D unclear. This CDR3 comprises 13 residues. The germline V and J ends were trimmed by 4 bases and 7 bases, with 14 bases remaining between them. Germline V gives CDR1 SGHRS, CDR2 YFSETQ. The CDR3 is CASSLSPGGEAFF. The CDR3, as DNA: TGCGCCAGCAGCCTCTCCCCGGGAGGTGAAGCTTTCTTT.

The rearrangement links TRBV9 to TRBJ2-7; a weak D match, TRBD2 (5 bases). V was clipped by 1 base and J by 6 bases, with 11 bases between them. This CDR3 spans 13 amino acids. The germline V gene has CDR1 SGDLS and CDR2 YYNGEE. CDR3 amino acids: CASSVRAAGEQYF. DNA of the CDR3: TGTGCCAGCAGCGTAAGGGCGGCGGGCGAGCAGTACTTC. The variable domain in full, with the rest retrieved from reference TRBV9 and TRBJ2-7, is DSGVTQTPKHLITATGQRVTLRCSPRSGDLSVYWYQQSLDQGLQFLIQYYNGEERAKGNILERFSAQQFPDLHSELNLSSLELGDSALYFCASSVRAAGEQYFGPGTRLTVT.

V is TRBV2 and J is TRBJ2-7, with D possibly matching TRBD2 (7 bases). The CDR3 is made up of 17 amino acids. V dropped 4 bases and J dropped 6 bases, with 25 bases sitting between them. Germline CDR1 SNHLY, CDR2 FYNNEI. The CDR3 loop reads CASSGPGRGALPSEQYF. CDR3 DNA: TGTGCCAGCAGTGGGCCTGGACGGGGGGCGCTGCCCTCCGAGCAGTACTTC.

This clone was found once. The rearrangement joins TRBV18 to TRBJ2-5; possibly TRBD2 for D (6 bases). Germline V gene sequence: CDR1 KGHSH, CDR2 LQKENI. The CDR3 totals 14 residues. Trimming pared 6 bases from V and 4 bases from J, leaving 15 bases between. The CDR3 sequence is CASSQPEGIETQYF. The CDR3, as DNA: TGTGCCAGCTCCCAACCGGAGGGCATAGAGACCCAGTACTTC.

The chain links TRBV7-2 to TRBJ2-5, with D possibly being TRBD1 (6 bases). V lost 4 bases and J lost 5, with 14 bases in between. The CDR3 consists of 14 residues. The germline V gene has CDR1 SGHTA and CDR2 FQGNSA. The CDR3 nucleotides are TGTGCCAGCAGCTCGACAGGCCCTGGGGAGACCCAGTACTTC. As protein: CASSSTGPGETQYF.

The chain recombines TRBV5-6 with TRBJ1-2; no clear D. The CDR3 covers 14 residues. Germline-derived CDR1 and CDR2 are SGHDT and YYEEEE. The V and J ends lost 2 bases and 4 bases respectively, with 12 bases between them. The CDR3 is CASSLRVQIYGYTF. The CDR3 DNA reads TGTGCCAGCAGCTTACGGGTTCAAATCTATGGCTACACCTTC.

The CDR3 protein is CSVSGGQGLYNEQFF. CDR3 nucleotides: TGCAGCGTTTCCGGCGGACAGGGACTATACAATGAGCAGTTCTTC. The chain joins TRBV29-1 to TRBJ2-1; weak D call: TRBD1 (8 bases). V lost 5 bases to trimming and J lost 4 bases, with 18 bases between them. The CDR3 covers 15 residues. Germline CDR1 SQVTM, CDR2 ANQGSEA.

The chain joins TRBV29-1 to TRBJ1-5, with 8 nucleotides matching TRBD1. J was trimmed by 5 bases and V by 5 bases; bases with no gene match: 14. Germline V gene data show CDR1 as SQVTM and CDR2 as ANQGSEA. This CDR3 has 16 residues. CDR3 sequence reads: CSVSSTGDPADQPQHF. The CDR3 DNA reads TGCAGCGTTTCCTCGACAGGGGACCCCGCCGATCAGCCCCAGCATTTT.

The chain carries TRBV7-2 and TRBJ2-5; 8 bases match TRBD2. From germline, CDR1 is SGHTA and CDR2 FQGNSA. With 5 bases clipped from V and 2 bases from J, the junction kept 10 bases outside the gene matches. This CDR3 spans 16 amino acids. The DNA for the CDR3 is TGTGCCAGCAGCGACCGGGGGGGGGCCAATCAAGAGACCCAGTACTTC. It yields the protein CASSDRGGANQETQYF.